These T cell receptor beta chains were read from a single sample in a study of shared clonotypes between healthy human individuals. Profiling relied on immunoSEQ multiplex PCR, and the TCRdb table lists in-frame clones only, not all of them. The table includes hundreds of thousands of clones, approximately 96% detected once. The sample comprised naive CD8+ T cells sorted from blood. Receptors originate from a woman aged 25 to 45 in good health. Both conserved end residues are trimmed from each CDR3. Fields, in order: J gene, clone size, V gene, CDR3 protein. Clone size is not always given. Where it is, it says once, few, many or a class for expanded clones.

TRBJ2-3 | - | TRBV7-8 | ASNPSEGGLTDTQY
TRBJ1-1 | - | TRBV7-9 | ASSLMDRANTEAF
TRBJ2-1 | - | TRBV11-2 | ASSLAGEQF
TRBJ2-7 | - | TRBV5-4 | ASSLGGYEQY
TRBJ2-7 | - | TRBV28 | ASSSYRDSYEQY
TRBJ2-1 | - | TRBV10-3 | AISEPGQSSYNEQF
TRBJ2-7 | - | TRBV30 | AWSITSGSYEQY
TRBJ2-1 | once | TRBV11-2 | ASSLEPGVVIYNEQF
TRBJ2-5 | - | TRBV28 | ATIGAGVRQETQY
TRBJ2-1 | - | TRBV19 | ASSIGGTSGYNEQF
TRBJ1-1 | - | TRBV5-6 | ASSSLEEINTEAF
TRBJ1-5 | - | TRBV5-1 | ASSLSEGENQPQH
TRBJ2-5 | - | TRBV7-8 | ASSPLAGVWETQY
TRBJ2-7 | once | TRBV28 | ASSLGGEQY
TRBJ2-7 | - | TRBV7-9 | ASSQQGGEQY
TRBJ1-5 | - | TRBV27 | ASSLGGTGDQPQH
TRBJ2-3 | - | TRBV5-1 | ASSLPSGTATDTQY
TRBJ1-1 | once | TRBV2 | ASSEGRRGLNTEAF
TRBJ2-7 | - | TRBV28 | ASSSRGAYSYEQY
TRBJ2-7 | - | TRBV7-7 | ASSVNPKYEQY
TRBJ2-7 | - | TRBV7-9 | ASSSQGRSYEQY
TRBJ2-3 | - | TRBV2 | ASSELAGGPLEKDTQY
TRBJ2-1 | - | TRBV19 | ASSPGEGTF
TRBJ2-1 | - | TRBV27 | ASSLGLAGFNEQF
TRBJ2-7 | - | TRBV7-6 | ASSLGPTSGRAETYEQY
TRBJ1-1 | - | TRBV2 | ASNGRQGEARRTEAF
TRBJ1-3 | once | TRBV28 | ASSFKQYFSGNTIY
TRBJ1-5 | - | TRBV19 | ASSIADQPQH
TRBJ2-7 | - | TRBV2 | ASSESGGPYEQY
TRBJ1-1 | - | TRBV27 | ASSLGVSTEAF
TRBJ2-1 | - | TRBV28 | ASSFRLAGGPNEQF
TRBJ2-7 | - | TRBV5-1 | ASSTRDYLS
TRBJ1-5 | once | TRBV21-1 | ASSKALYRVDQPQH
TRBJ1-1 | - | TRBV4-1 | ASRKVEVNTEAF
TRBJ2-6 | - | TRBV27 | ASSLTASGANVLT